This record looks at one T cell receptor (beta chain) sequence and its context. Its antigen is not known. The data are from a study of OX40 agonist ivuxolimab in advanced cancers. Study summary: The drug used for patients, ivuxolimab, was an agonistic anti-OX40 (CD134) antibody. Checkpoint inhibitors had been given previously to roughly 40% of patients.

Systemic immunosuppression or autoimmune disease history was grounds to exclude patients. General study results and limits: Near-lowest levels of clonal expansion characterized partial responders at 0.1-3.0 mg/kg.

TCRdb's table, derived via immunoSEQ multiplex PCR, lists solely in-frame clones and lacks some. The repertoire holds 62,000 or so clones, with roughly 80% as singletons. The germline V and J ends were trimmed by 5 bases and 4 bases, with 21 bases remaining between them. Germline CDR1 and CDR2: LNHDA and SQIVND (reference sequence). CDR3 length equals 16 residues. This TCR was sampled from an adult with an advanced solid tumor such as melanoma, head and neck, liver or kidney cancer. The V call is TRBV19, the J call TRBJ2-7, with D maybe TRBD1 (6 bases). Sequencing was performed on CD4+ or CD8+ T cells sorted from blood, taken in a trial of the OX40 agonist ivuxolimab. The CDR3 reads CASSPSPTGNIYEQYF. As DNA, the CDR3 is TGTGCCAGTAGTCCCAGCCCAACAGGGAACATTTACGAGCAGTACTTC.